Listed here are 20 T cell receptor beta chains from one sample, sequenced in a study of shared T cell receptors in the human thymus. The assay was immunoSEQ multiplex PCR, and TCRdb's table has in-frame clones only and misses some. Seen here are 700,000 or so clones, over 75% observed once, and the top ten hold under 0.012%. A further study also used this sample, focusing on human thymus T cells.

Source material: thymocytes. These receptors came from a girl under three years old with a congenital heart defect.

This rearrangement joins TRBV14 to TRBJ1-2; D may be TRBD1 (5 bases). The V end lost 5 bases, the J end lost 4 bases, and 11 bases lay between the germline ends. Germline assignment: CDR1 SGHDN and CDR2 FVKESK. CDR3 length: 13 amino acids. In DNA, the CDR3 is TGTGCCAGCAGCGCGGGACGGAGCTATGGCTACACCTTC. As protein: CASSAGRSYGYTF.

The V call is TRBV5-1, the J call TRBJ2-1, with TRBD2 matching over 13 bases. The J segment lost 1 base and the V segment lost 0 bases, leaving 7 bases of the junction unmatched. This CDR3 is built from 19 residues. Germline V gene lookup returns CDR1 SGHRS and CDR2 YFSETQ. CDR3 DNA: TGCGCCAGCAGCTTGGCGGGACTAGCGGGGACAGCTTCCTACAATGAGCAGTTCTTC. Translating gives CASSLAGLAGTASYNEQFF. The whole variable domain, filled in from reference TRBV5-1 and TRBJ2-1, reads KAGVTQTPRYLIKTRGQQVTLSCSPISGHRSVSWYQQTPGQGLQFLFEYFSETQRNKGNFPGRFSGRQFSNSRSEMNVSTLELGDSALYLCASSLAGLAGTASYNEQFFGPGTRLTVL.

This clone showed up just a few times. The chain links TRBV5-1 to TRBJ1-3, with unresolved D. CDR1 and CDR2 (germline): SGHRS, YFSETQ. V was pared by 4 bases and J by 1 base, with 12 bases between. The CDR3 runs to 15 residues. CDR3: CASSPREGSGNTIYF. CDR3 DNA: TGCGCCAGCAGCCCCCGGGAGGGTTCTGGAAACACCATATATTTT. Drawing the rest from reference TRBV5-1 and TRBJ1-3, the complete variable domain is KAGVTQTPRYLIKTRGQQVTLSCSPISGHRSVSWYQQTPGQGLQFLFEYFSETQRNKGNFPGRFSGRQFSNSRSEMNVSTLELGDSALYLCASSPREGSGNTIYFGEGSWLTVV.

The rearrangement uses TRBV27 and TRBJ1-6; 8 nucleotides line up with TRBD1. CDR1 is MNHEY and CDR2 is SMNVEV in the germline V gene (reference sequence). After removal of 0 bases from V and 0 bases from J, the junction contained 16 bases not matched to a gene. There are 22 residues in the CDR3. The CDR3 coding sequence is TGTGCCAGCAGTTTATCGAAGATAACCCGACAGGGGATGAGCTCCTATAATTCACCCCTCCACTTT. Encoded protein: CASSLSKITRQGMSSYNSPLHF.

The genes are TRBV19 and TRBJ2-2; 12 nucleotides align to TRBD1. Germline V gives CDR1 LNHDA, CDR2 SQIVND (reference sequence). The CDR3 consists of 17 residues. V lost 7 bases, J lost 3 bases, and 9 bases stayed unmatched. Here the CDR3 reads CASIGTGGANHTGELFF. As DNA, the CDR3 is TGTGCCAGTATTGGGACAGGGGGCGCGAATCACACCGGGGAGCTGTTTTTT.

This clone was detected a few times. The rearrangement joins TRBV6-6 to TRBJ2-1; 8 nucleotides line up with TRBD2. Germline CDR1 MNHNY, CDR2 SVGAGI (reference sequence). CDR3 length equals 16 residues. The V gene end was trimmed by 0 bases and the J gene end by 7 bases; junction bases not matched to a gene: 8. The CDR3 bases are TGTGCCAGCAGTTACTCGGGGGGACTAGACAGGAATGAGCAGTTCTTC. Translated, it gives CASSYSGGLDRNEQFF.

The V gene is TRBV28, the J gene TRBJ2-5, with D perhaps matching TRBD1 (5 bases). The J call may be wrong; the DNA end is better matched by TRBJ2-7. Germline CDR1 is MDHEN and CDR2 is SYDVKM. The CDR3 is 13 residues long. The CDR3 reads CASATVVTYEQYF. The CDR3 DNA sequence: TGTGCCAGCGCGACAGTAGTTACCTACGAGCAGTACTTC.

This clone was counted once. J is TRBJ2-1 and V is TRBV10-3; maybe TRBD1 (6 bases). The CDR3 totals 16 residues. Trimming stripped 6 bases from V and 7 bases from J, with 22 bases between. CDR1 is ENHRY and CDR2 is SYGVKD in the germline V gene. The DNA for the CDR3 is TGTGCCATCAGGCCTTGGACAGCCCAAGGTATTAATGAGCAGTTCTTC. Protein: CAIRPWTAQGINEQFF.

V and J are TRBV6-1 and TRBJ2-2; D is undetermined. Germline values: CDR1 MNHNS, CDR2 SASEGT. Deletions cut 8 bases from V and 2 bases from J, with 12 bases between. This CDR3 has 14 residues. The CDR3 here is CASLRNTNTGELFF. Here the CDR3 DNA reads TGTGCCAGCCTGAGGAACACAAACACCGGGGAGCTGTTTTTT.

The V call is TRBV7-2, the J call TRBJ1-1; D is unresolved. Germline V lookup: CDR1 SGHTA, CDR2 FQGNSA. The CDR3 spans 12 residues. Deletions cut 3 bases from V and 11 bases from J, with 13 bases between. The CDR3 reads CASSLGGRVAFF. CDR3 in DNA: TGTGCCAGCAGCTTGGGAGGGAGGGTCGCTTTCTTT.

The chain uses TRBV5-6 and TRBJ2-7; D call uncertain. Trimming removed 4 bases at V and 1 base at J, with 6 bases between. The CDR3 sequence is 12 residues long. Germline assignment: CDR1 SGHDT and CDR2 YYEEEE. The CDR3 coding sequence is TGTGCCAGCAGCGGCGGTTCCTACGAGCAGTACTTC. Translated, it gives CASSGGSYEQYF.

The chain links TRBV7-2 to TRBJ1-2, with D possibly matching TRBD1 (5 bases). The CDR3 has 14 residues. From germline, CDR1 is SGHTA and CDR2 FQGNSA. With 0 bases removed from V and 6 bases from J, the gap between germline ends came to 11 bases. This chain's CDR3 is CASSLAEGLNGYTF. CDR3 coding DNA: TGTGCCAGCAGCTTAGCAGAGGGACTCAATGGCTACACCTTC.

The CDR3 DNA reads as TGTGCCAGCAGCTTAGGAGTATCTTCTGGACAGCCAAATCAGCCCCAGCATTTT. It translates to CASSLGVSSGQPNQPQHF. The chain carries TRBV7-6 and TRBJ1-5; perhaps TRBD1 as D (6 bases). V was cut by 1 base and J by 4 bases, with 20 bases left in between. The CDR3 extends over 18 amino acids. Germline V gene sequence: CDR1 SGHVS, CDR2 FNYEAQ.

The chain couples TRBV11-2 to TRBJ2-2, with D tentatively TRBD2 (7 bases). Trimming removed 5 bases from V and 2 bases from J, with 12 bases in between. Germline assignment: CDR1 SGHAT and CDR2 FQNNGV. The CDR3 totals 15 residues. CDR3 sequence (DNA): TGTGCCAGCAGCATGGGGGGGGCCAACACCGGGGAGCTGTTTTTT. This gives the protein CASSMGGANTGELFF.

The chain is built from TRBV10-2 and TRBJ2-3, with 7 positions matching TRBD1. Trimming removed 8 bases from V and 4 bases from J; junction bases left unmatched: 6. Germline loops: CDR1 WSHSY, CDR2 SAAADI. The CDR3 length is 13 residues. CDR3 coding DNA: TGCGCCAGCCGACAGGGATTCGCAGATACGCAGTATTTT. Translated: CASRQGFADTQYF.

The chain carries TRBV7-3 and TRBJ2-2, with 9 bases that match TRBD2. The germline gives CDR1 SGHTA, CDR2 FQGTGA. V lost 5 bases to trimming and J lost 5 bases; unmatched junction nucleotides: 15. CDR3 length: 18 residues. The CDR3 DNA follows: TGTGCCAGCAGCCGTTCCCGAGTTAGCGGGGGCGCGACCGGGGAGCTGTTTTTT. Its protein is CASSRSRVSGGATGELFF. Full variable domain (rest looked up from reference TRBV7-3 and TRBJ2-2): GAGVSQTPSNKVTEKGKYVELRCDPISGHTALYWYRQSLGQGPEFLIYFQGTGAADDSGLPNDRFFAVRPEGSVSTLKIQRTERGDSAVYLCASSRSRVSGGATGELFFGEGSRLTVL.

The rearrangement joins TRBV6-1 to TRBJ1-2, with TRBD1 identical over 9 bases. The CDR3 totals 15 residues. Germline V gives CDR1 MNHNS, CDR2 SASEGT. V lost 6 bases to trimming and J lost 8 bases; unmatched junction nucleotides: 13. The CDR3 DNA reads as TGTGCCAGCAGACCACCTTATACAGGGGGCCGCGGCTACACCTTC. Its protein product is CASRPPYTGGRGYTF.

J is TRBJ2-7 and V is TRBV28; D unresolved. The CDR3 length is 12 residues. Trimming took off 5 bases at V and 3 bases at J, with 8 bases between the two ends. Germline V lookup: CDR1 MDHEN, CDR2 SYDVKM. DNA of the CDR3: TGTGCCAGCAGTCGCGATTTCTACGAGCAGTACTTC. It translates to CASSRDFYEQYF.

The CDR3, as DNA: TGTGCCAGCAGTGACACGACAGAGGCGAACACTGAAGCTTTCTTT. Translation gives CASSDTTEANTEAFF. The chain is built from TRBV6-4 and TRBJ1-1; weak D call: TRBD1 (5 bases). The length of the CDR3 is 15 residues. The germline V and J ends were trimmed by 2 bases and 1 base, with 11 bases remaining between them. The germline V gene encodes CDR1 MRHNA and CDR2 SNTAGT.

Worth noting for this clone: Germline and junction disagree at one end, which may indicate a read error. The chain is built from TRBV9 and TRBJ2-3; 9 bases map to TRBD2. In germline, CDR1 is SGDLS, CDR2 YYNGEE. This CDR3 is 15 amino acids long. The DNA of the CDR3 is TGTGCCAGCACCGTAGATTCTAGCGGGGTAGATACGCAGTATTTT. Protein: CASTVDSSGVDTQYF.